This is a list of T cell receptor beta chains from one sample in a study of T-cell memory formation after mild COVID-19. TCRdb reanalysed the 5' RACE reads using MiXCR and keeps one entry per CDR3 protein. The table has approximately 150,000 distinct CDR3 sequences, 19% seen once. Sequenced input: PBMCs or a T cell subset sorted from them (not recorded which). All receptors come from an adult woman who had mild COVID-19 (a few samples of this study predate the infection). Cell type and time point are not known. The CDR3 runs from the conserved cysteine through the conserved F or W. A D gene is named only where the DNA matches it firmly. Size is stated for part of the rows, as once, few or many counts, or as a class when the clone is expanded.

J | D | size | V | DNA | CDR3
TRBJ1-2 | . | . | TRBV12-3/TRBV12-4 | TGTGCCAGCAGTTTAGCGTCACTGTGGCACACCTTC | CASSLASLWHTF
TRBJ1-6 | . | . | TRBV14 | TGTGCCAGCAGCCCTATTAGTTCCCTAAATTCACCCCTCCACTTT | CASSPISSLNSPLHF
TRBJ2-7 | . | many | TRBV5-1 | TGCGCCAGCAGCTTGTGGGGGCCCGACGAGCAGTACTTC | CASSLWGPDEQYF
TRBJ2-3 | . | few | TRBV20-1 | TGCAGTGCTAGCCAGGGTAGGACAGATACGCAGTATTTT | CSASQGRTDTQYF
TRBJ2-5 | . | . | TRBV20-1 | TGCAGTGCTCGCAGTATGGGGGAGACCCAGTACTTC | CSARSMGETQYF
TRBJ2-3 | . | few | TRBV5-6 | TGTGCCAGCAGCCCAAATACGCAGTATTTT | CASSPNTQYF
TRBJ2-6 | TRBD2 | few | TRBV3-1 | TGTGCCAGCAGCCAAGTTTGGGGAGGGGCTGGGGCCAACGTCCTGACTTTC | CASSQVWGGAGANVLTF
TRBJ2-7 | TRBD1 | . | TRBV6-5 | TGTGCCAGCTACGGGGGGACAGGGTACGAGCAGTACTTC | CASYGGTGYEQYF
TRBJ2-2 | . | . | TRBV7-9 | TGTGCCAGCAGCATTCGGGAGATTACCGGGGAGCTGTTTTTT | CASSIREITGELFF
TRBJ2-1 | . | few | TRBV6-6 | TGTGCCAGCTCGTTAACAGTCCTATACAATGAGCAGTTCTTC | CASSLTVLYNEQFF
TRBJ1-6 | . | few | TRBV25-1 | TGTGCCAGCAGTGGACGGACTAATTCACCCCTCCACTTT | CASSGRTNSPLHF
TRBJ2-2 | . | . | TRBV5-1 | TGCGCCAGCAGCTTCTCCCTACAGGAGAACACCGGGGAGCTGTTTTTT | CASSFSLQENTGELFF
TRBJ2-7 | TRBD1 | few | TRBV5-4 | TGTGCCAGCAGCTTGGCGGGACAGGGGCGTACCTACGAGCAGTACTTC | CASSLAGQGRTYEQYF
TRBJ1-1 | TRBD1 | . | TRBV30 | TGTGCCTGGAGTGACAGGGGTGCTTTGAACACTGAAGCTTTCTTT | CAWSDRGALNTEAFF
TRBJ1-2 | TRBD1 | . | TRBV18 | TGTGCCAGCTCACCTGGGACAGGGGGCGCGTATGGCTACACCTTC | CASSPGTGGAYGYTF
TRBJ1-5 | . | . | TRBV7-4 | TGTGCCAGCAGCTTAGTCCTGGAGGGTAGTCAGCCCCAGCATTTT | CASSLVLEGSQPQHF
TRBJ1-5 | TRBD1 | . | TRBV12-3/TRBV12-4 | TGTGCCAGCAGTTTAGGGACAGGGTGGAGCAATCAGCCCCAGCATTTT | CASSLGTGWSNQPQHF
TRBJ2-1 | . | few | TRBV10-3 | TGTGCCGCCTCCGGAGGTCAGGGGGGGTACAATGAGCAGTTCTTC | CAASGGQGGYNEQFF
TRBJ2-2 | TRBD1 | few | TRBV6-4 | TGTGCCAGCAAGACAGGGGCGAACACCGGGGAGCTGTTTTTT | CASKTGANTGELFF
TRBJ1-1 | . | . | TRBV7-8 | TGTGCCAGCAGCTCCAACAGGGTCGTCACTGAAGCTTTCTTT | CASSSNRVVTEAFF
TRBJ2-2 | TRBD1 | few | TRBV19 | TGTGCCAGTACCTCAGGACAGGTGAACACCGGGGAGCTGTTTTTT | CASTSGQVNTGELFF
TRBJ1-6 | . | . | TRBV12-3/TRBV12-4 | TGTGCCAGCAGTTATAAGGGTGGGCCCTATAGCAATTCACCCCTCCACTTT | CASSYKGGPYSNSPLHF
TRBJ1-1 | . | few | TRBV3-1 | TGTGCCAGCAGCAGCGCTTCGGCTGCGAACACTGAAGCTTTCTTT | CASSSASAANTEAFF
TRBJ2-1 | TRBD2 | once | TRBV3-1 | TGTGCCAGCAGTAGGGCGGGGGACGAGCAGTTCTTC | CASSRAGDEQFF
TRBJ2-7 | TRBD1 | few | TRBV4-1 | TGCGCCAGAGGACAGGGGTTGAACGAGCAGTACTTC | CARGQGLNEQYF
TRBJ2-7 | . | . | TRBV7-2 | TGTGCCAGCAGCACCCCCAGGGGCGAGCAGTACTTC | CASSTPRGEQYF
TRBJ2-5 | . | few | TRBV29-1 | TGCAGCGTTTTTGTCGAGACCCAGTACTTC | CSVFVETQYF
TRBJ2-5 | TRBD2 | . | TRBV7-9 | TGTGCCAGCAGCTTCAGACTAGCCGGCGAGACCCAGTACTTC | CASSFRLAGETQYF
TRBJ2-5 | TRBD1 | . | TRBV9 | TGTGCCAGCAGCGACAGGGGCGGGACCCAGTACTTC | CASSDRGGTQYF
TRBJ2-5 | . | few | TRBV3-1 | TGTGCCAGCAGATACAGCCAGACCCAGTACTTC | CASRYSQTQYF
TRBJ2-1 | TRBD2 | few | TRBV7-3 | TGTGCCAGCAGCTTAAGCCCCACTAGCGGGGGAAATGAGCAGTTCTTC | CASSLSPTSGGNEQFF
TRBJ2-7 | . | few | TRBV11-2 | TGTGCCAGCAGCTTAGATTTCTCCTCCTACGAGCAGTACTTC | CASSLDFSSYEQYF
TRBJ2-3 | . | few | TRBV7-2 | TGTGCCAGCAGCTTTCGATTCCTCGCAGATACGCAGTATTTT | CASSFRFLADTQYF
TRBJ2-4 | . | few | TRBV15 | TGTGCCACCAGCGGTTCCGGGTCCCCGACCAAAAACATTCAGTACTTC | CATSGSGSPTKNIQYF
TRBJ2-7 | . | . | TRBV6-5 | TGTGCCAGCAGTTCCCACAAATACGAGCAGTACTTC | CASSSHKYEQYF
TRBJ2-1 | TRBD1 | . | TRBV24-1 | TGTGCCACCAGTGATTGGGGGACAGGGTTTGATGAGCAGTTCTTC | CATSDWGTGFDEQFF
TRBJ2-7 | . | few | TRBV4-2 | TGTGCCAGCAGCCAAGACGACGCGGGAAGAGGCGAGCAGTACTTC | CASSQDDAGRGEQYF
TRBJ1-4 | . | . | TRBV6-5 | TGTGCCAGCAGTTACTCCCGAGGGGGGGTTGAAAAACTGTTTTTT | CASSYSRGGVEKLFF
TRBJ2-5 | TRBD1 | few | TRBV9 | TGTGCCAGCAGCGGCTCGCGGACAGGGGATGGAGAGACCCAGTACTTC | CASSGSRTGDGETQYF
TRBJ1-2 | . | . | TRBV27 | TGTGCCAGCAGTTTAGGGGTCGGCTACACCTTC | CASSLGVGYTF
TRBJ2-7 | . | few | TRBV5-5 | TGTGCCAGCAGCACCGGACACTCCGAGCAGTACTTC | CASSTGHSEQYF
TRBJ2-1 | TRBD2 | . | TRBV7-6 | TGTGCCAGCAGCTTAGAGGCGGGAGGTGACTACAATGAGCAGTTCTTC | CASSLEAGGDYNEQFF
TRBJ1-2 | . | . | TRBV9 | TGTGCCAGCAGCGCGGGGTATGGCTACACCTTC | CASSAGYGYTF
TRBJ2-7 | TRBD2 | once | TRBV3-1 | TGTGCCAGCAGCCCCGGGGGGTCGAGTGAGCAGTACTTC | CASSPGGSSEQYF
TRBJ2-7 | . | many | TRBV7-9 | TGTGCCAGCAGCTTAGATGGGGGACCCTACGAGCAGTACTTC | CASSLDGGPYEQYF